These T cell receptor beta chains were read from a single sample in a study of cytomegalovirus exposure and HLA in healthy donors. Sequencing used immunoSEQ multiplex PCR; TCRdb keeps in-frame clones, though not all of them. The table includes approximately 110,000 clones, 75% to 85% detected once. The source material was PBMCs. Every receptor here comes from a man between 40 and 49 years old in good health and CMV-seronegative. Each CDR3 is given with its conserved first and last residue. A D gene is named only where the DNA matches it firmly. Size values are once, few and many counts, or a class for expanded clones, and some rows have none.

v_call,j_call,d_call,clone_size,cdr3_nt,cdr3_aa
TRBV27,TRBJ1-4,TRBD1,.,TGTGCCAGCAGTCTGAAGCGTTATATTAGGGACAGGGGGAACGAAAAACTGTTTTTT,CASSLKRYIRDRGNEKLFF
TRBV10-3,TRBJ2-7,.,.,TGTGCCATCAGTGAGACCCGACAGGATTACCGCTCCTACGAGCAGTACTTC,CAISETRQDYRSYEQYF
TRBV28,TRBJ2-7,TRBD2,.,TGTGCCAGCAGTCCCCAACTAGCGGGGGTCTACGAGCAGTACTTC,CASSPQLAGVYEQYF
TRBV6-6,TRBJ1-4,.,.,TGTGCCAGCAGTCCCCACGCCGGGAAGAATGAAAAACTGTTTTTT,CASSPHAGKNEKLFF
TRBV6-6,TRBJ2-1,TRBD1,.,TGTGCCAGCAGCCACTCAGGGGGCGGTTGGACGAATGAGCAGTTCTTC,CASSHSGGGWTNEQFF
TRBV25-1,TRBJ2-2,TRBD1,.,TGTGCCCGCCGGACAGGGGAGCGCACCGGGGAGCTGTTTTTT,CARRTGERTGELFF
TRBV10-3,TRBJ2-5,.,.,TGTGCCATCAGCGGGGTACAAGAGACCCAGTACTTC,CAISGVQETQYF
TRBV7-2,TRBJ2-1,TRBD1,.,TGTGCCAGCAGCTTAACAGGGGCCTACAATGAGCAGTTCTTC,CASSLTGAYNEQFF
TRBV7-8,TRBJ2-2,.,.,TGTGCCAGCAGCCCCACTATCACGACGAACACCGGGGAGCTGTTTTTT,CASSPTITTNTGELFF
TRBV7-2,TRBJ1-2,.,few,TGTGCCAGCAGCTTGACGCAAAGATGGAGTGGCTACACCTTC,CASSLTQRWSGYTF
TRBV25-1,TRBJ2-3,.,.,TGTGCCAGCAGTTTCCACCAGGGGGGGCAGTATTTT,CASSFHQGGQYF